A single sample is the source of the 32 T cell receptor beta chains below, sequenced in a study of cytotoxic CD8 clonotypes in ibrutinib-treated CLL listed by TCRdb under 2021. In light of the paper, this sample's time point label describes: progressive disease on ibrutinib. Library prep was done by the immunoSEQ multiplex PCR assay. Held by TCRdb, this immuneACCESS table contains in-frame sequences only and omits some clones. Under half of the omission traces to an unresolved V gene where checked; the cause of the rest is unknown. The sample records about 74,000 clones, 75% to 85% of which are singletons. The ten top clones hold 7.5% to 9.5% of the sample. The source material was PBMCs, sampled at disease progression, from a patient treated with ibrutinib. These TCRs come from a human donor with chronic lymphocytic leukemia.

The chain recombines TRBV28 with TRBJ2-5; D is possibly TRBD2 (7 bases). The germline gives CDR1 MDHEN, CDR2 SYDVKM. Trimming removed 5 bases at V and 9 bases at J, with 19 bases between. The CDR3 covers 14 residues. CDR3 nucleotide sequence: TGTGCCAGCAGTCTCCCGGGGGGCTTGGTGGCCCAGTACTTC. Residues: CASSLPGGLVAQYF.

The chain is built from TRBV27 and TRBJ2-2; D is perhaps TRBD1 or TRBD2 (5 bases each). V lost 6 bases, J lost 8 bases, and 16 bases lay in between. Germline V gene data show CDR1 as MNHEY and CDR2 as SMNVEV (reference sequence). This CDR3 contains 14 residues. CDR3 sequence (DNA): TGTGCCAGCAGGCCCGATTCTTGGGGGGGGGAGCTGTTTTTT. It yields the protein CASRPDSWGGELFF.

This clone has more than one count but fewer than ten. The V gene is TRBV18, the J gene TRBJ2-3; D gene unclear. Looked up from germline, CDR1 is KGHSH and CDR2 is LQKENI. CDR3 length equals 13 residues. CDR3 bases: TGTGTCTCGACTGCAACTAGCACAGATACGCAGTATTTT. Its translation: CVSTATSTDTQYF.

The chain combines TRBV28 with TRBJ1-4; weak D call: TRBD1 (6 bases). Trimming took off 5 bases at V and 8 bases at J, with 12 bases between the two ends. CDR3 size: 13 residues. CDR1 is MDHEN, CDR2 SYDVKM, per germline. This CDR3 is CASSQGQREKLFF. The CDR3 bases are TGTGCCAGCAGTCAGGGGCAGAGGGAAAAACTGTTTTTT.

As concerns this clone: A read error may produce the germline difference seen at one junction end. V usage is TRBV5-1 and J usage is TRBJ2-1; D possibly uses TRBD1 or TRBD2 (6 bases each). The CDR3 length is 15 residues. Germline V lookup: CDR1 SGHRS, CDR2 YFSETQ. For the CDR3, the DNA is TGCGCCAGCAGCCCAGGGGACTCCTACAATGCTCTGCACCTCTTC. Its protein product is CASSPGDSYNALHLF.

This chain links TRBV13 with TRBJ2-2, with D possibly TRBD1 on 5 matching bases. Germline CDR1 PRHDT, CDR2 FYEKMQ (reference sequence). The CDR3 runs 17 residues. V dropped 0 bases and J dropped 5 bases, with 16 bases sitting between them. Here the CDR3 reads CASSLGSSSRVTGELFF. The CDR3 DNA follows: TGTGCCAGCAGCTTAGGTAGTTCGAGCAGGGTTACCGGGGAGCTGTTTTTT.

This clone was seen only once. The chain joins TRBV6-5 to TRBJ1-1, with a possible D match to TRBD1 (5 bases). The ends were cut back, 6 bases at V and 4 bases at J, with 15 bases in the middle. This CDR3 has 14 residues. Germline lookup yields CDR1 MNHEY and CDR2 SVGAGI. CDR3 bases: TGTGCCAGCAGCGCTCCCGGGAGGGGCACTGAAGCTTTCTTT. This translates into CASSAPGRGTEAFF.

This clone came up a few times. This chain joins TRBV7-8 and TRBJ1-2; unclear D gene. The CDR3 is made up of 15 amino acids. CDR1 and CDR2 from the germline V gene are SGHVS and FQNEAQ. V was cut by 5 bases and J by 3 bases, with 16 bases left in between. The CDR3: CASSTWASLHYGYTF. The CDR3 DNA reads TGTGCCAGCAGCACCTGGGCTAGTCTCCACTATGGCTACACCTTC.

This clone was detected once. The chain joins TRBV29-1 to TRBJ2-3; TRBD1 matches at 10 bases. The length of the CDR3 is 15 residues. Germline V gene data show CDR1 as SQVTM and CDR2 as ANQGSEA. The V and J ends lost 3 bases and 5 bases, in that order; junction bases with no gene match: 8. CDR3 sequence reads: CSVDAGQGFGDTQYF. CDR3 nucleotide sequence: TGCAGCGTTGACGCGGGACAGGGGTTCGGAGATACGCAGTATTTT.

The rearrangement joins TRBV18 to TRBJ1-4; D is undetermined. Germline loops: CDR1 KGHSH, CDR2 LQKENI. The CDR3 runs to 16 residues. Trimming took off 0 bases at V and 7 bases at J, with 15 bases between the two ends. The CDR3 sequence is CASSPPNGQVGEKLFF. For the CDR3, the DNA is TGTGCCAGCTCACCACCGAATGGGCAGGTTGGTGAAAAACTGTTTTTT.

The chain is built from TRBV21-1 and TRBJ2-4; the D call TRBD1 from the table was never checked on the DNA. TRBV21-1 is classified as a pseudogene. The CDR3 sequence is 16 residues long. This CDR3 is CASSIRHRLAKNIQYF. The CDR3 nucleotides are TGTGCCAGCAGCATTCGCCACAGGCTAGCCAAAAACATTCAGTACTTC.

This chain links TRBV6-5 with TRBJ2-7; perhaps TRBD1 as D (5 bases). Trimming took 4 bases from V and 4 from J, leaving 17 bases between them. From germline, CDR1 is MNHEY and CDR2 SVGAGI. The CDR3 spans 15 residues. The CDR3 bases are TGTGCCAGCAGTTGGACCGGCCAGGGAATATACGAGCAGTACTTC. This translates into CASSWTGQGIYEQYF.

The chain recombines TRBV7-2 with TRBJ2-7; 7 bases map to TRBD1. V lost 1 base to trimming and J lost 2 bases; unmatched junction nucleotides: 8. Germline-derived CDR1 and CDR2 are SGHTA and FQGNSA. The CDR3 has 16 amino acids. The CDR3 loop reads CASSLGSDRLTYEQYF. The CDR3 region has the DNA TGTGCCAGCAGCTTAGGCTCGGACAGGCTAACCTACGAGCAGTACTTC. The variable domain in full, completed from reference TRBV7-2 and TRBJ2-7, reads GAGVSQSPSNKVTEKGKDVELRCDPISGHTALYWYRQSLGQGLEFLIYFQGNSAPDKSGLPSDRFSAERTGGSVSTLTIQRTQQEDSAVYLCASSLGSDRLTYEQYFGPGTRLTVT.

The genes are TRBV10-3 and TRBJ2-2; 7 bases fit TRBD2. Germline values: CDR1 ENHRY, CDR2 SYGVKD. Trimming cost V 8 bases and J 7 bases; bases outside gene matches: 19. This CDR3 contains 17 residues. The CDR3 reads CAILPRYRTGGYGELFF. The CDR3 nucleotides are TGTGCCATCTTACCCCGTTACCGCACCGGGGGGTACGGGGAGCTGTTTTTT.

V gene TRBV27 combines with J gene TRBJ1-4; 7 bases are a match to TRBD1. Germline V lookup: CDR1 MNHEY, CDR2 SMNVEV (reference sequence). V was pared by 5 bases and J by 6 bases, with 21 bases of the junction left unmatched. CDR3 size: 19 residues. DNA for the CDR3: TGTGCCAGCAGTCCCCGAGGGACAGCGACCACAAAGGGGGATGAAAAACTGTTTTTT. This encodes CASSPRGTATTKGDEKLFF. Full variable domain (rest looked up from reference TRBV27 and TRBJ1-4): EAQVTQNPRYLITVTGKKLTVTCSQNMNHEYMSWYRQDPGLGLRQIYYSMNVEVTDKGDVPEGYKVSRKEKRNFPLILESPSPNQTSLYFCASSPRGTATTKGDEKLFFGSGTQLSVL.

The gene calls are TRBV6-4 and TRBJ2-1; D unresolved. CDR3 size: 13 residues. CDR1 and CDR2 from the germline V gene are MRHNA and SNTAGT. V lost 4 bases, J lost 6 bases, and 10 bases lay in between. The CDR3: CASSVTTTNEQFF. CDR3 bases: TGTGCCAGCAGTGTTACTACTACCAATGAGCAGTTCTTC.

This clone was found a few times. V gene TRBV27 combines with J gene TRBJ2-1, with 7 bases fitting TRBD2. This CDR3 is 19 amino acids long. V lost 0 bases and J lost 5; bases outside the gene matches: 16. The germline V gene has CDR1 MNHEY and CDR2 SMNVEV (reference sequence). The DNA for the CDR3 is TGTGCCAGCAGTTTATCGATAAACTGGTGGGGAGGGATACACAATGAGCAGTTCTTC. Translated, it gives CASSLSINWWGGIHNEQFF.

This chain uses TRBV5-1 with TRBJ2-5; 9 bases map to TRBD1. The germline V gene has CDR1 SGHRS and CDR2 YFSETQ. CDR3 length: 15 residues. J gave up 5 bases and V 5 bases, and 10 bases lay outside the gene matches. The CDR3 bases are TGCGCCAGCAGGCGCTCACAGGGGGCGCTTGAGACCCAGTACTTC. It yields the protein CASRRSQGALETQYF.

V usage is TRBV10-1 and J usage is TRBJ2-2; D not resolved. V gave up 4 bases and J gave up 4 bases, with 13 bases separating them. This CDR3 has 15 residues. Germline V gene lookup returns CDR1 WNHNN and CDR2 SYGVQD (reference sequence). The CDR3 protein is CASSVEALGTGELFF. DNA of the CDR3: TGCGCCAGCAGTGTCGAGGCTTTGGGCACCGGGGAGCTGTTTTTT.

As for this clone: Other DNA sequences in this sample translate to the same CDR3. The chain has TRBV30 and TRBJ1-3, with unresolved D. The length of the CDR3 is 11 residues. Per germline, CDR1 GTSNPN and CDR2 SVGIG (reference sequence). V was shortened by 0 bases and J by 4 bases, with 1 base between the two germline ends. DNA for the CDR3: TGTGCCTGGAGTGTCGGAAACACCATATATTTT. Translation gives CAWSVGNTIYF.

The gene calls are TRBV18 and TRBJ2-2, with D unclear. The CDR3 is made up of 15 amino acids. Between the trimmed V and J ends, which lost 3 bases and 2 bases, there was a span of 10 bases. Germline V lookup: CDR1 KGHSH, CDR2 LQKENI. The CDR3 here is CASSPSSTNTGELFF. Here the CDR3 DNA reads TGTGCCAGCTCACCGTCCAGCACAAACACCGGGGAGCTGTTTTTT. Full variable domain (remainder filled in from reference TRBV18 and TRBJ2-2): NAGVMQNPRHLVRRRGQEARLRCSPMKGHSHVYWYRQLPEEGLKFMVYLQKENIIDESGMPKERFSAEFPKEGPSILRIQQVVRGDSAAYFCASSPSSTNTGELFFGEGSRLTVL.

The V call is TRBV5-1, the J call TRBJ2-1; 13 nucleotides align to TRBD2. The CDR3 is 16 residues long. CDR1 and CDR2 from the germline V gene are SGHRS and YFSETQ. The junction had 1 base not matched to a gene; V was cut back by 2 bases and J by 2 bases. The DNA of the CDR3 is TGCGCCAGCAGCTTAGGGACTAGCGGGACCTACAATGAGCAGTTCTTC. Amino acid sequence: CASSLGTSGTYNEQFF.

CDR3 DNA sequence: TGTGCCATTCGATCGGTAGACAATGAGCAGTTCTTC. This translates into CAIRSVDNEQFF. This chain uses TRBV28 with TRBJ2-1; D unclear. V was shortened by 10 bases and J by 5 bases, with 12 bases between the two germline ends. Germline loops: CDR1 MDHEN, CDR2 SYDVKM. The CDR3 loop spans 12 amino acids.

The gene calls are TRBV4-1 and TRBJ2-5; TRBD2 aligns across 8 bases. Germline V CDR1 and CDR2: MGHRA, YSYEKL. The ends lost 3 bases at V and 2 bases at J; junction bases unmatched: 14. CDR3 length equals 18 residues. CDR3 in amino acids: CASSHPYRARGEQETQYF. The DNA of the CDR3 is TGCGCCAGCAGCCATCCCTACCGGGCGCGGGGGGAGCAAGAGACCCAGTACTTC.

The CDR3 DNA reads as TGTGCCAGCAGTTTATCACCCCTAACAGGCCTCCAAAATGAAAAACTGTTTTTT. Its translation is CASSLSPLTGLQNEKLFF. V gene TRBV28 combines with J gene TRBJ1-4, with D tentatively TRBD1 (5 bases). This CDR3 spans 18 amino acids. From germline, CDR1 is MDHEN and CDR2 SYDVKM. The germline V and J ends were trimmed by 1 base and 5 bases, with 20 bases remaining between them.

The genes are TRBV5-1 and TRBJ1-1; D is unresolved. Trimming removed 3 bases from V and 1 base from J, with 10 bases in between. From germline, CDR1 is SGHRS and CDR2 YFSETQ. This CDR3 spans 14 amino acids. The CDR3 DNA reads as TGCGCCAGCAGCTGGGGTCGGAGGAACACTGAAGCTTTCTTT. It codes for CASSWGRRNTEAFF.

The CDR3, as DNA: TGTGCCAGCAGCCGGACAGCATTGAACACTGAAGCTTTCTTT. Translating gives CASSRTALNTEAFF. V gene TRBV16 combines with J gene TRBJ1-1, with D tentatively TRBD1 (6 bases). Per germline, CDR1 KGHSY and CDR2 FQNENV. Trimming removed 4 bases at V and 0 bases at J, with 9 bases between. CDR3 size: 14 residues.

The gene calls are TRBV4-2 and TRBJ2-7, with TRBD1 matching over 7 bases. The V gene's germline CDR1 is LGHNA and CDR2 YNFKEQ. This CDR3 contains 14 residues. The trim removed 5 bases at V and 3 bases at J, leaving 7 bases unmatched. In DNA form, the CDR3 reads TGTGCCAGCAGCACCGGGACAGCGGACTACGAGCAGTACTTC. It translates to CASSTGTADYEQYF.

The chain employs TRBV6-5 and TRBJ1-4, with TRBD1 matching over 7 bases. V lost 6 bases, J lost 5 bases, and 3 bases stayed unmatched. The CDR3 length is 13 residues. CDR1 MNHEY and CDR2 SVGAGI come from the germline V gene. The CDR3 DNA reads as TGTGCCAGCAGCCGGGACAGAAATGAAAAACTGTTTTTT. The encoded protein is CASSRDRNEKLFF.

The V gene is TRBV11-2, the J gene TRBJ2-2; the D gene is possibly TRBD1 (5 bases). Trimming took 6 bases from V and 2 from J, leaving 13 bases between them. CDR3 length: 15 amino acids. From germline, CDR1 is SGHAT and CDR2 FQNNGV. The CDR3: CASSRRQGNTGELFF. The CDR3 DNA sequence: TGTGCCAGCAGTCGTCGGCAGGGCAACACCGGGGAGCTGTTTTTT.

The chain couples TRBV2 to TRBJ2-1; no reliable D call. The CDR3 spans 13 residues. Trimming removed 7 bases at V and 4 bases at J, with 11 bases between. The V gene's germline CDR1 is SNHLY and CDR2 FYNNEI. CDR3 in amino acids: CASNLDIYNEQFF. CDR3 in DNA: TGTGCCAGCAACCTCGACATTTACAATGAGCAGTTCTTC. The full variable domain, rest sourced from reference TRBV2 and TRBJ2-1, is EPEVTQTPSHQVTQMGQEVILRCVPISNHLYFYWYRQILGQKVEFLVSFYNNEISEKSEIFDDQFSVERPDGSNFTLKIRSTKLEDSAMYFCASNLDIYNEQFFGPGTRLTVL.

The CDR3 spells CASRGGSGTEAFF. The CDR3 region has the DNA TGTGCCAGCAGAGGGGGCTCGGGGACTGAAGCTTTCTTT. The chain combines TRBV28 with TRBJ1-1; 7 bases match TRBD1. This CDR3 has 13 amino acids. Trimming cost V 6 bases and J 5 bases; bases outside gene matches: 6. Germline-derived CDR1 and CDR2 are MDHEN and SYDVKM.